This TCR beta chain was identified during a study of T cells expressing NK-cell markers. Study-level findings and limits: More than 5 donors had dominant NKG2C+ clonotypes that comprised about 1.0-7.0% of their CD8+ T cells. Expanded NKG2C+ T cell clones were not confirmed as HCMV-specific.

TCRdb re-called the 5' RACE reads and gives one entry per CDR3 protein, without DNA. In total, the table holds 150,000 or so distinct CDR3 sequences. With respect to this clonotype: The antigen remains unidentified.

Sample: blood T cells: a sorted CD56 or NKG2C T cell subset, CD4+ or CD8+ T cells, or bulk PBMC T cells (not recorded which). The sequence was collected from a woman between 18 and 75 years old in good health.

CDR3 in amino acids: CASSLVLGSGYTF. J is TRBJ1-2 and V is TRBV5-5. The CDR3 spans 13 residues. Germline CDR1 is SGHKS and CDR2 is YYEKEE (reference sequence).